Below, one T cell receptor (beta chain) is given with its context. The germline V gene has CDR1 LNHDA and CDR2 SQIVND (reference sequence). The CDR3 spans 16 residues. Trimming cost V 3 bases and J 2 bases; bases outside gene matches: 3. The sample is drawn from a study of control samples from healthy donors and cancer patients. Sequencing used immunoSEQ multiplex PCR; TCRdb keeps in-frame clones, though not all of them. Here the sample spans about 58,000 clones, around 87% being singletons. The sequenced material came from PBMCs. This TCR came from a woman aged 60-75 years with lung cancer. This chain uses TRBV19 with TRBJ2-1, with 11 bases aligning to TRBD2. This chain's CDR3 is CASSIRSGGAYNEQFF. The CDR3 bases are TGTGCCAGTAGTATCCGTAGCGGGGGGGCCTACAATGAGCAGTTCTTC. The variable domain in full, completed from reference TRBV19 and TRBJ2-1, reads DGGITQSPKYLFRKEGQNVTLSCEQNLNHDAMYWYRQDPGQGLRLIYYSQIVNDFQKGDIAEGYSVSREKKESFPLTVTSAQKNPTAFYLCASSIRSGGAYNEQFFGPGTRLTVL.